Described below is a single TCR beta chain sequence and its context. Its antigen is still unknown. Though probably carrying unrecorded immune exposures, donors were nominally healthy at sampling. In germline, CDR1 is MNHEY, CDR2 SMNVEV (reference sequence). The CDR3 totals 13 residues. After removal of 8 bases from V and 3 bases from J, the junction contained 6 bases not matched to a gene. These data originate in a study of cytomegalovirus exposure and HLA in healthy donors. PCR involved 60 Vbeta and 13 Jbeta primers. Assay used: immunoSEQ multiplex PCR; TCRdb lists only in-frame clones, some missing. In total, the table holds roughly 60,000 clones. The study, taken as a whole, reports: As was reported, the classifier diagnosed cytomegalovirus status with high specificity and sensitivity. The study flagged about 150 TCR beta chains as cytomegalovirus-associated.

The source of this sequence is a male donor in good health and CMV-seronegative. The source material was PBMCs. This rearrangement joins TRBV27 to TRBJ2-5, with TRBD2 identical over 7 bases. In DNA, the CDR3 is TGTGCCAGCGGGGGGGACTGGAAAGAGACCCAGTACTTC. It translates to CASGGDWKETQYF.